This entry lists 13 T cell receptor beta chains sequenced from one sample in a study of blood T cell repertoires in COVID-19. Profiling relied on immunoSEQ multiplex PCR, and the TCRdb table lists in-frame clones only, not all of them. The sample holds 300,000 to 400,000 clones, 88% seen once. Material for sequencing was peripheral blood. All receptors come from a woman in her sixties or seventies with COVID-19, enrolled during active disease.

For this clone: Other DNA sequences in this sample translate to the same CDR3. This chain uses TRBV10-2 with TRBJ2-3, with TRBD2 as a possible D gene (5 bases). This CDR3 is 12 amino acids long. Trimming took off 6 bases at V and 6 bases at J, with 10 bases between the two ends. CDR1 and CDR2 from the germline V gene are WSHSY and SAAADI. CDR3 in amino acids: CASSSGEDTQYF. CDR3 in DNA: TGCGCCAGCAGCTCCGGGGAGGATACGCAGTATTTT.

This chain joins TRBV9 and TRBJ1-2, with 7 positions matching TRBD1. V trimming: 1 base; J trimming: 0 bases; junction bases outside the gene matches: 6. CDR1 is SGDLS and CDR2 is YYNGEE in the germline V gene. The CDR3 has 16 amino acids. In DNA form, the CDR3 reads TGTGCCAGCAGCGTACATGCGACAGGGACTAACTATGGCTACACCTTC. Its protein is CASSVHATGTNYGYTF.

The chain has TRBV28 and TRBJ1-6; TRBD1 aligns across 9 bases. Germline CDR1 reads MDHEN; CDR2 reads SYDVKM. Losses at the gene ends were 3 bases for V and 7 bases for J; bases not matched to a gene: 4. CDR3 size: 15 residues. The CDR3 bases are TGTGCCAGCAGTTTTGCCGGGACAGGGAATTCACCCCTCCACTTT. Translating gives CASSFAGTGNSPLHF.

The V gene is TRBV6-5, the J gene TRBJ2-7; the D is unclear. The CDR3 contains 11 residues. Germline V gives CDR1 MNHEY, CDR2 SVGAGI. Trimming took off 7 bases at V and 2 bases at J, with 6 bases between the two ends. CDR3 sequence (DNA): TGTGCCAGCACCCTTACCTACGAGCAGTACTTC. Its protein is CASTLTYEQYF.

V gene TRBV5-1 combines with J gene TRBJ2-2, with 9 bases that match TRBD2. The CDR3 extends over 16 amino acids. V shed 4 bases and J 6 bases; nucleotides not matched to a gene: 10. CDR1 SGHRS and CDR2 YFSETQ come from the germline V gene. The CDR3 region has the DNA TGCGCCAGCAGCGACCTACCGCGGGGGGGCTCCGGGGAGCTGTTTTTT. Translated, it gives CASSDLPRGGSGELFF.

This rearrangement joins TRBV10-3 to TRBJ2-3; possible D gene TRBD2, 5 bases. The CDR3 covers 14 residues. The ends were cut back, 8 bases at V and 2 bases at J, with 14 bases in the middle. Germline-derived CDR1 and CDR2 are ENHRY and SYGVKD. CDR3 in DNA: TGTGCCATCGGAGGCCTCTCCTCCACAGATACGCAGTATTTT. The encoded protein is CAIGGLSSTDTQYF.

This clone is a singleton in its sample. The V gene is TRBV5-8, the J gene TRBJ2-4, with unresolved D. Germline V lookup: CDR1 SGHTS, CDR2 YDEGEE. The CDR3 runs to 13 residues. The ends were cut back, 4 bases at V and 3 bases at J, with 8 bases in the middle. CDR3 loop: CASSLNYKNIQYF. In DNA, the CDR3 is TGTGCCAGCAGCCTAAACTACAAAAACATTCAGTACTTC.

This chain links TRBV5-1 with TRBJ2-3; TRBD2 matches at 13 bases. The V gene's germline CDR1 is SGHRS and CDR2 YFSETQ. The CDR3 covers 13 residues. V lost 4 bases to trimming and J lost 13 bases; unmatched junction nucleotides: 6. In nucleotides, the CDR3 is TGCGCCAGCAGCGGAGTCGGGACTAGCGGGGAGTATTTT. The encoded protein is CASSGVGTSGEYF. The full variable domain, in which reference TRBV5-1 and TRBJ2-3 provide the parts outside the CDR3, is KAGVTQTPRYLIKTRGQQVTLSCSPISGHRSVSWYQQTPGQGLQFLFEYFSETQRNKGNFPGRFSGRQFSNSRSEMNVSTLELGDSALYLCASSGVGTSGEYFGPGTRLTVL.

A single count supports this clone. The gene calls are TRBV11-2 and TRBJ2-2; D is unclear. V gave up 5 bases and J gave up 6 bases, with 7 bases separating them. The CDR3 has 12 residues. Germline assignment: CDR1 SGHAT and CDR2 FQNNGV. This CDR3 is CASSPRSGELFF. The CDR3 nucleotides are TGTGCCAGCAGCCCCCGGTCCGGGGAGCTGTTTTTT.

The chain couples TRBV24-1 to TRBJ2-1; 16 bases match TRBD2. This CDR3 contains 18 residues. Unmatched junction bases numbered 9, after V lost 4 bases and J lost 7 bases. Germline assignment: CDR1 KGHDR and CDR2 SFDVKD. The CDR3 nucleotides read TGTGCCACCAGTGACAGAGGGACTAGCGGGGGGGCGGTTAATGAGCAGTTCTTC. The encoded protein is CATSDRGTSGGAVNEQFF.

The rearrangement links TRBV9 to TRBJ1-3; TRBD1 matches at 11 bases. Germline lookup yields CDR1 SGDLS and CDR2 YYNGEE. The CDR3 loop spans 14 amino acids. Trimming at V came to 8 bases and at J to 1 base, leaving 2 bases not matched to a gene. DNA for the CDR3: TGTGCCAGTGGGACAGGGGGTTCTGGAAACACCATATATTTT. Translating gives CASGTGGSGNTIYF. The full variable domain, completed using reference TRBV9 and TRBJ1-3, is DSGVTQTPKHLITATGQRVTLRCSPRSGDLSVYWYQQSLDQGLQFLIQYYNGEERAKGNILERFSAQQFPDLHSELNLSSLELGDSALYFCASGTGGSGNTIYFGEGSWLTVV.

The V gene is TRBV28, the J gene TRBJ1-5; 7 positions match TRBD1. The CDR3 is 17 residues long. The V and J ends lost 5 bases and 1 base, in that order; junction bases with no gene match: 11. Per the germline V gene, CDR1 is MDHEN and CDR2 is SYDVKM. CDR3 residues: CASSLDRWGQSNQPQHF. CDR3 DNA: TGTGCCAGCAGTCTGGACAGGTGGGGTCAGAGCAATCAGCCCCAGCATTTT.

J is TRBJ1-1 and V is TRBV30; D unresolved. Trimming removed 1 base at V and 0 bases at J, with 6 bases between. The CDR3 loop spans 13 amino acids. Germline V gives CDR1 GTSNPN, CDR2 SVGIG (reference sequence). Written as DNA, the CDR3 is TGTGCCTGGAGTGAGAGATTGAACACTGAAGCTTTCTTT. Its translation is CAWSERLNTEAFF.